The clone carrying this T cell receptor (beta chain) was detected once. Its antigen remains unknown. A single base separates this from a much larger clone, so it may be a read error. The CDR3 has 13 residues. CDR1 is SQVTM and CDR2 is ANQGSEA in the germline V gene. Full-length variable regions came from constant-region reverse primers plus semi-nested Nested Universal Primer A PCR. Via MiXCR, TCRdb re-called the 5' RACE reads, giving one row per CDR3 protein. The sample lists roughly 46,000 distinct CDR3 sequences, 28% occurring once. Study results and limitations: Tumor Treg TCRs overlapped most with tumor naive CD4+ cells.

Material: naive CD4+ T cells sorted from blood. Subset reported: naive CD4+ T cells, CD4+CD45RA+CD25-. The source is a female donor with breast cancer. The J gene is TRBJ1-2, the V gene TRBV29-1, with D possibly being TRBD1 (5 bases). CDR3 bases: TGCTGCGTTGCAGGGAAGATTGACTATGGCTACACCTTC. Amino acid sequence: CCVAGKIDYGYTF.